This is a list of T cell receptor beta chains from one sample in a study of blood T cell repertoires in COVID-19. Repertoires were generated with immunoSEQ multiplex PCR, while TCRdb's copy carries only in-frame clones and drops some. The repertoire holds about 220,000 clones, with roughly 84% as singletons. Material: peripheral blood. These receptor sequences come from a young woman who had recovered from COVID-19. Both conserved end residues are part of each CDR3. The order of the fields is D gene, V gene, J gene, clone size, CDR3 DNA, CDR3 protein. The D gene is left open where the match is weak. Size values are once, few and many counts, or a class for expanded clones, and some rows have none.

.,TRBV24-1,TRBJ1-2,few,TGTGCCACCAGTGAGAGGGACAACTGGAGTGGCTACACCTTC,CATSERDNWSGYTF
.,TRBV5-1,TRBJ2-3,.,TGCGCCAGCAGCTCGACAGGCGTGAGTACAGATACGCAGTATTTT,CASSSTGVSTDTQYF
TRBD2,TRBV5-3,TRBJ2-3,.,TGTGCCAGAAGCCTAGGACTAGCGGCGGTCACAGATACGCAGTATTTT,CARSLGLAAVTDTQYF
.,TRBV6-5,TRBJ1-2,.,TGTGCCAGCAGTTCCCAGGACAGACGAATGTATGGCTACACCTTC,CASSSQDRRMYGYTF
.,TRBV5-1,TRBJ1-1,.,TGCGCCAGCAGCTTTGCAGGGGTGATGAACACTGAAGCTTTCTTT,CASSFAGVMNTEAFF
.,TRBV29-1,TRBJ2-3,once,TGCAGCGTTGTCCCAGGGGTAAGAGATACGCAGTATTTT,CSVVPGVRDTQYF
.,TRBV13,TRBJ1-1,.,TGTGCCAGCAGGCAAGGGGCCACTGAAGCTTTCTTT,CASRQGATEAFF
TRBD1,TRBV4-2,TRBJ1-2,.,TGTGCCAGCAGCCAAGATGACGGACAGGGGAGGGGCTACACCTTC,CASSQDDGQGRGYTF
.,TRBV6-6,TRBJ2-6,.,TGTGCCACAGCAAGCACGGGCTCTGGGGCCAACGTCCTGACTTTC,CATASTGSGANVLTF
TRBD1,TRBV5-1,TRBJ2-3,.,TGCGCCAGCAGCCTAGATGGACAGGGGGCAGATACGCAGTATTTT,CASSLDGQGADTQYF
TRBD1,TRBV30,TRBJ1-2,.,TGTGCCTGGGCAGAACCGGGACAGGGGACCGCTAACTATGGCTACACCTTC,CAWAEPGQGTANYGYTF
.,TRBV14,TRBJ1-1,.,TGTGCCAGCAGCCTACTTATGGACAGCCCTGAAGCTTTCTTT,CASSLLMDSPEAFF
.,TRBV3-1/TRBV3-2,TRBJ1-1,.,TGTGCCAGCAGCTTTTCGGACACTGAAGCTTTCTTT,CASSFSDTEAFF
TRBD2,TRBV6-5,TRBJ2-7,.,TGTGCCAGCGAGTTTTCTAGCGGTTCCTACGAGCAGTACTTC,CASEFSSGSYEQYF
TRBD1,TRBV19,TRBJ2-2,few,TGTGCCAGTAGTACCGGGACAGGGGAGGCCGGGGAGCTGTTTTTT,CASSTGTGEAGELFF
.,TRBV3-1/TRBV3-2,TRBJ2-1,.,TGTGCCAGCAGCCAAGAAGCGTGGAGCTCCTACAATGAGCAGTTCTTC,CASSQEAWSSYNEQFF
TRBD1,TRBV14,TRBJ2-7,.,TGTGCCAGCAGCCTCTTCCTAGGGGGACAGAGCAGCGAGCAGTACTTC,CASSLFLGGQSSEQYF
TRBD1,TRBV3-1/TRBV3-2,TRBJ2-1,once,TGTGCCAGCAGTCGTAGGGCAGGGGGCGTGGAGCAGTTCTTC,CASSRRAGGVEQFF
.,TRBV9,TRBJ2-3,.,TGTGCCAGCAGCCCAAGCGGGCTTAGCACAGATACGCAGTATTTT,CASSPSGLSTDTQYF
TRBD2,TRBV9,TRBJ2-5,.,TGTGCCAGCAGCGTTACGGCACTAGCGGAAGAGACCCAGTACTTC,CASSVTALAEETQYF
.,TRBV30,TRBJ2-7,.,TGTGCCTGGAGTCTCGACAGCTACGAGCAGTACTTC,CAWSLDSYEQYF
.,TRBV6-5,TRBJ1-1,.,TGTGCCAGCAGCCAAGGATGGTGGCAGGGGACTTTCTTT,CASSQGWWQGTFF
TRBD1,TRBV25-1,TRBJ1-1,few,TGTGCCAGTCTTGGCGGGACAGAGAACACTGAAGCTTTCTTT,CASLGGTENTEAFF
TRBD2,TRBV6-2/TRBV6-3,TRBJ2-3,.,TGTGCCAGCAGTTTGCGGGAGTCCCCAGATACGCAGTATTTT,CASSLRESPDTQYF
.,TRBV6-6,TRBJ1-3,.,TGTGCCAGCAGTTACTCGTCAGGGGGAAACACCATATATTTT,CASSYSSGGNTIYF
TRBD1,TRBV6-6,TRBJ2-5,.,TGTGCCAGCAGGCCCGGACAGGGCAGGGAGACCCAGTACTTC,CASRPGQGRETQYF
.,TRBV7-6,TRBJ2-2,.,TGTGCCAGCAGCTTAGGGGGGGAAACCGGGGAGCTGTTTTTT,CASSLGGETGELFF
TRBD1,TRBV19,TRBJ2-7,.,TGTGCCAGTAACGGACAGGAATCCTACGAGCAGTACTTC,CASNGQESYEQYF
.,TRBV12-3/TRBV12-4,TRBJ1-5,.,TGTGCCAGCAGTTTAGCCCAGGGGCAGCCCCAGCATTTT,CASSLAQGQPQHF
TRBD2,TRBV6-4,TRBJ2-1,.,TGTGCCAGCAGTGACTCCGGCGGGAGAGACTACAATGAGCAGTTCTTC,CASSDSGGRDYNEQFF
.,TRBV5-5,TRBJ1-1,.,TGTGCCAGCAGCTTATTAGACACTGAAGCTTTCTTT,CASSLLDTEAFF
.,TRBV3-1/TRBV3-2,TRBJ1-1,.,TGTGCCAGCAGCCGAGACGCCCCTCTCGGTGAAGCTTTCTTT,CASSRDAPLGEAFF
.,TRBV10-2,TRBJ1-5,.,TGCGCCAGCAGTGAGTCCCAGGGAACGCAGCCCCAGCATTTT,CASSESQGTQPQHF
TRBD2,TRBV7-2,TRBJ2-7,once,TGTGCCAGCAGCTTAGGACTAGCGTCCTCCTACGAGCAGTACTTC,CASSLGLASSYEQYF
TRBD1,TRBV5-5,TRBJ1-1,once,TGTGCCAGCAGCAGGGGACAGGGGGCGGGGGACACTGAAGCTTTCTTT,CASSRGQGAGDTEAFF
.,TRBV30,TRBJ2-5,.,TGTGCCTCCAGTCCTTCCGCCCAAGAGACCCAGTACTTC,CASSPSAQETQYF
TRBD1,TRBV9,TRBJ1-6,.,TGTGCCAGCAGCGTATTGGGACAGGGGGATTCACCCCTCCACTTT,CASSVLGQGDSPLHF
.,TRBV19,TRBJ2-2,.,TGTGCCAGTAGTATGTCGGGGAGGCGGACCGGGGAGCTGTTTTTT,CASSMSGRRTGELFF
TRBD2,TRBV7-2,TRBJ2-7,.,TGTGCCAGCAGCCCCGGACTAGGGTACGAGCAGTACTTC,CASSPGLGYEQYF
TRBD1,TRBV6-5,TRBJ1-1,once,TGTGCCAGCAGTCCGCAAACCGGGACAGGATATGAAGCTTTCTTT,CASSPQTGTGYEAFF